This TCR beta chain was identified in a study of PD-1 blockade in classical Hodgkin lymphoma. Brentuximab vedotin exposure varied among the patients, all of whom had relapsed after autologous stem cell transplantation. Best response was recorded as complete response, partial response or progressive disease. Data came from immunoSEQ multiplex PCR; TCRdb stores just in-frame clones and leaves some out. In the table there are some 45,000 clones, roughly 90% of which are singletons. The V gene's germline CDR1 is SGHRS and CDR2 YFSETQ. Trimming took 2 bases from V and 2 from J; bases not matched to a gene: 7. The CDR3 length is 16 residues. Points from the study as a whole: Baseline diversity was lower in partial responders and progressors than complete responders.

About this clone itself: Antigen unknown.

Sequencing used peripheral blood mononuclear cells (PBMCs), obtained at baseline. The chain joins TRBV5-1 to TRBJ1-3; 7 bases line up with TRBD1. This sequence originates from a human donor with classical Hodgkin lymphoma. The CDR3 region is CASSLRSGTAGNTIYF. CDR3 nucleotides: TGCGCCAGCAGCTTACGTTCCGGGACAGCTGGAAACACCATATATTTT.